This TCR beta chain is drawn from a study of neurological immune-mediated disorders. TCRdb itself ran the 5' RACE reads through MiXCR, one entry per CDR3 protein. The sample has 30,000 or so distinct CDR3 sequences; 12% are singletons. Trimming shortened V by 3 bases and J by 6 bases, and 17 bases separated the two germline ends. The CDR3 extends over 15 amino acids. Germline V gene lookup returns CDR1 SGHTA and CDR2 FQGNSA. This clonotype came up many times. This TCR derives from a man in his 60s in good health. Sequencing was performed on PBMCs. This chain links TRBV7-2 with TRBJ1-2; TRBD1 might be the D (5 bases). CDR3 sequence (DNA): TGTGCCAGCAGCTTGCCAAGGCGGGGGAAAAATGGCTACACCTTC. Protein sequence: CASSLPRRGKNGYTF.